This entry lists 7 T cell receptor beta chains sequenced from one sample in a study of shared clonotypes between healthy human individuals. Only CD45RO-negative cells positively selected for CCR7 counted as naive CD8 cells, so terminally differentiated effector memory CD45RA+ cells were excluded. Profiling relied on immunoSEQ multiplex PCR, and the TCRdb table lists in-frame clones only, not all of them. In the table there are about 2,100,000 clones, approximately 94% of which are singletons. Material: naive CD8+ T cells from PBMCs. Receptors originate from a man between 18 and 35 years old in good health. Some clones in this sample may be carry-over from other donors' samples.

This chain joins TRBV6-1 and TRBJ2-7, with TRBD2 matching 13 bases. With V trimmed by 2 bases and J by 3 bases, 4 bases remained unmatched. The CDR3 spans 16 residues. Per the germline V gene, CDR1 is MNHNS and CDR2 is SASEGT. The CDR3 DNA sequence: TGTGCCAGCAGTGAAAGAACTAGCGGGAGGGACTACGAGCAGTACTTC. This encodes CASSERTSGRDYEQYF.

CDR3 sequence (DNA): TGTGCCAGCAGCTTGATGTCGGGAGGGTCCAACGAGCAGTACTTC. Its protein is CASSLMSGGSNEQYF. J is TRBJ2-7 and V is TRBV5-4; 8 bases are a match to TRBD2. Germline CDR1 reads SGHNT; CDR2 reads YYREEE (reference sequence). This CDR3 is 15 amino acids long. V shed 1 base, J shed 5 bases, and the junction held 8 bases outside the gene matches.

This clone was observed a handful of times. The chain carries TRBV4-1 and TRBJ1-2; no firm D call. CDR1 and CDR2 from the germline V gene are MGHRA and YSYEKL. This CDR3 contains 12 residues. Trimming removed 4 bases at V and 14 bases at J, with 17 bases between. CDR3 bases: TGCGCCAGCAGCCCTAGGGAATCGCTGCCGACCTTC. It specifies CASSPRESLPTF.

A remark on this clone: Other DNA sequences in the sample encode the same CDR3. The J gene is TRBJ2-7, the V gene TRBV27; tentatively, D is TRBD1 (5 bases). The CDR3 loop spans 13 amino acids. Germline CDR1 MNHEY, CDR2 SMNVEV (reference sequence). The V and J ends lost 4 bases and 4 bases respectively, with 11 bases between them. The CDR3 sequence is CASSWGLGYEQYF. The CDR3 DNA is TGTGCCAGCAGTTGGGGCCTTGGGTACGAGCAGTACTTC.

This chain uses TRBV30 with TRBJ2-2; D is unclear. With 2 bases removed from V and 1 base from J, the gap between germline ends came to 5 bases. Germline values: CDR1 GTSNPN, CDR2 SVGIG (reference sequence). The CDR3 is 13 residues long. The CDR3 coding sequence is TGTGCCTGGAGTAGCGTGAACACCGGGGAGCTGTTTTTT. This gives the protein CAWSSVNTGELFF.

On this clone itself: Distinct nucleotide sequences in the sample also encode this CDR3. This chain uses TRBV5-1 with TRBJ2-7, with D unresolved. This CDR3 comprises 13 residues. V lost 0 bases to trimming and J lost 3 bases, with 7 bases between them. Looked up from germline, CDR1 is SGHRS and CDR2 is YFSETQ. In DNA form, the CDR3 reads TGCGCCAGCAGCTTGGGACTCGGCTACGAGCAGTACTTC. Its translation is CASSLGLGYEQYF.

The DNA for the CDR3 is TGTGCCAGTACCCCCACCCGGGACAGGGGTTCCGAGCAGTACTTC. Translation gives CASTPTRDRGSEQYF. The chain couples TRBV19 to TRBJ2-7, with TRBD1 identical over 10 bases. Germline assignment: CDR1 LNHDA and CDR2 SQIVND (reference sequence). This CDR3 has 15 residues. With 7 bases clipped from V and 6 bases from J, the junction kept 12 bases outside the gene matches.